This is a list of T cell receptor beta chains from one sample in a study of cytomegalovirus exposure and HLA in healthy donors. TCRdb's copy holds only in-frame clones and misses some; the assay was immunoSEQ multiplex PCR. Of about 78,000 clones listed, about 96% were seen once; the top ten hold roughly 1.5%. The sequencing input was PBMCs. The receptors were sampled from a man between 18 and 29 years old in good health and CMV-seropositive. The CDR3 runs from the conserved cysteine through the conserved F or W. Fields, in order: D gene, V gene, J gene, CDR3 length, clone size, CDR3 protein, CDR3 DNA. D genes are given only for firm matches. Some rows mark clone size as missing; the rest say once, few, many or name a class of expanded clone.

>-|TRBV11-2|TRBJ2-7|15|-
CASSLGGTSTYEQYF
TGTGCCAGCAGCTTAGGCGGGACTTCTACCTACGAGCAGTACTTC
>-|TRBV15|TRBJ2-1|15|-
CATSRDQGGVDEQFF
TGTGCCACCAGCAGAGATCAGGGGGGAGTGGATGAGCAGTTCTTC
>-|TRBV19|TRBJ2-7|13|-
CASSIRDNYEQYF
TGTGCCAGTAGTATTCGAGACAACTACGAGCAGTACTTC
>TRBD2|TRBV5-4|TRBJ2-2|15|-
CASGTSGRAAGELFF
TGTGCCAGCGGGACTAGCGGGAGGGCCGCCGGGGAGCTGTTTTTT
>TRBD2|TRBV28|TRBJ2-1|16|-
CASETIGEGLYNEQFF
TGTGCCAGTGAAACGATAGGGGAGGGCCTATACAATGAGCAGTTCTTC
>-|TRBV6-1|TRBJ1-5|12|once
CATLSSNQPQHF
TGTGCCACACTTTCTAGCAATCAGCCCCAGCATTTT
>TRBD1|TRBV4-1|TRBJ1-1|16|-
CASSRGQGIMNTEAFF
TGCGCCAGCAGCCGCGGACAGGGGATAATGAACACTGAAGCTTTCTTT
>-|TRBV13|TRBJ1-2|14|-
CASSLGQGAYGYTF
TGTGCCAGCAGCTTAGGACAGGGTGCCTATGGCTACACCTTC
>-|TRBV15|TRBJ1-2|15|-
CATSRAQGPDYGYTF
TGTGCCACCAGCAGAGCCCAGGGGCCGGATTATGGCTACACCTTC
>-|TRBV5-1|TRBJ2-1|16|-
CASTRTFPPGYNEQFF
TGCGCCAGCACCCGCACGTTTCCTCCGGGGTACAATGAGCAGTTCTTC
>TRBD1|TRBV5-6|TRBJ2-3|15|-
CASSLTTQGLREQYF
TGTGCCAGCAGCCTCACAACACAGGGGCTGCGAGAACAGTATTTT
>-|TRBV30|TRBJ1-1|13|few
CAWIGGANTEAFF
TGTGCCTGGATAGGGGGGGCTAACACTGAAGCTTTCTTT
>TRBD2|TRBV6-5|TRBJ2-3|16|-
CASSYSTSGSTDTQYF
TGTGCCAGCAGTTACTCGACTAGCGGGAGTACAGATACGCAGTATTTT
>TRBD2|TRBV15|TRBJ2-1|15|-
CATSRGRASGSEQFF
TGTGCCACCAGCAGAGGAAGGGCTAGCGGGTCGGAGCAGTTCTTC
>TRBD1|TRBV18|TRBJ2-7|17|-
CASSPRVGQGAYYEQYF
TGTGCCAGCTCACCACGCGTGGGACAGGGGGCGTATTACGAGCAGTACTTC
>TRBD1|TRBV6-5|TRBJ2-2|14|-
CASSPPQGAGELFF
TGTGCCAGCAGCCCCCCACAGGGGGCCGGGGAGCTGTTTTTT
>-|TRBV30|TRBJ1-1|14|once
CAWSGGRGNTEAFF
TGTGCCTGGAGTGGGGGGAGGGGGAACACTGAAGCTTTCTTT
>-|TRBV18|TRBJ2-7|15|once
CASSPRGGGSYEQYF
TGTGCCAGCTCACCCCGAGGGGGGGGCTCCTACGAGCAGTACTTC
>-|TRBV9|TRBJ2-3|12|-
CASSVSEGTQYF
TGTGCCAGCAGCGTAAGTGAGGGTACGCAGTATTTT
>-|TRBV19|TRBJ1-1|13|-
CASSITGNTEAFF
TGTGCCAGTAGTATAACCGGGAACACTGAAGCTTTCTTT
>-|TRBV6-5|TRBJ1-2|13|-
CASSNDRTYGYTF
TGTGCCAGCAGTAATGACAGAACCTATGGCTACACCTTC
>-|TRBV6-6|TRBJ1-5|15|-
CASSPQWGVGQPQHF
TGTGCCAGCAGTCCACAATGGGGGGTAGGCCAGCCCCAGCATTTT
>-|TRBV2|TRBJ2-2|13|-
CASADWTAGELFF
TGTGCCAGCGCGGACTGGACGGCCGGGGAGCTGTTTTTT
>-|TRBV9|TRBJ1-2|13|-
CASSEPGSYGYTF
TGTGCCAGCAGCGAACCGGGGTCCTATGGCTACACCTTC
>-|TRBV5-1|TRBJ2-3|14|-
CASSLADRSDTQYF
TGCGCCAGCAGCTTGGCAGACAGGTCAGATACGCAGTATTTT
>TRBD2|TRBV7-9|TRBJ2-1|15|-
CASSTVAGGYNEQFF
TGTGCCAGCAGCACAGTAGCGGGAGGGTACAATGAGCAGTTCTTC
>-|TRBV6-1|TRBJ1-2|11|few
CASSTGGGYTF
TGTGCCAGCAGTACCGGGGGTGGCTACACCTTC